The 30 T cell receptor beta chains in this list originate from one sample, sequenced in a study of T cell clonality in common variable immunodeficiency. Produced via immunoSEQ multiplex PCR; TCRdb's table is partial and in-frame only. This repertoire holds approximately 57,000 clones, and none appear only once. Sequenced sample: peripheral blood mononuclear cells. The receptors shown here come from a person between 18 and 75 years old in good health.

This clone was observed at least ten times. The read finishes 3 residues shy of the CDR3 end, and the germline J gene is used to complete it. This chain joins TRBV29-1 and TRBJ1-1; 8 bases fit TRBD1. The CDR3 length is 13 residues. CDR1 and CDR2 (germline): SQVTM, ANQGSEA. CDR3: CSTLQGGGTEAFF. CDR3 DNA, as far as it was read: TGCAGTACCCTACAGGGGGGAGGGACTGAA.

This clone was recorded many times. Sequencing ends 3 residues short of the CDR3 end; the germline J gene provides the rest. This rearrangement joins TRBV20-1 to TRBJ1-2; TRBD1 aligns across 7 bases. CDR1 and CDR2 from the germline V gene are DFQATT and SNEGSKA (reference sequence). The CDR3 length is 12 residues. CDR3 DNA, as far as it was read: TGCAGTGCCACGGGACAGTTGGAAGGC. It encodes CSATGQLEG. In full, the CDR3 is CSATGQLEGYTF.

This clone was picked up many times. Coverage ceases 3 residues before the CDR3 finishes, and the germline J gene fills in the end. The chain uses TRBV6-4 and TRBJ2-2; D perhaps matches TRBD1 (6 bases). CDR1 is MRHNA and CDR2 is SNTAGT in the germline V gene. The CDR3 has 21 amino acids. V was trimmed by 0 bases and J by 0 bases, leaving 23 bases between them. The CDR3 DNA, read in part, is TGTGCCAGCAGTGACTCGTACCCACCGGGACACCGAACGGCGAACACCGGGGAG. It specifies CASSDSYPPGHRTANTGE. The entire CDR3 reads CASSDSYPPGHRTANTGELFF.

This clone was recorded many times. CDR3 DNA, as far as it was read: TGTGCCAGTCGGTTGACAGGAGGTAATTCACCC. This sequence encodes CASRLTGGNSP. The full CDR3 protein reads CASRLTGGNSPLHF. The chain couples TRBV19 to TRBJ1-6, with D maybe TRBD1 (6 bases). The read ends 3 residues early relative to the CDR3; the germline J gene fills the gap. The germline V gene encodes CDR1 LNHDA and CDR2 SQIVND (reference sequence). Trimming pared 8 bases from V and 6 bases from J, leaving 14 bases between. The CDR3 has 14 residues.

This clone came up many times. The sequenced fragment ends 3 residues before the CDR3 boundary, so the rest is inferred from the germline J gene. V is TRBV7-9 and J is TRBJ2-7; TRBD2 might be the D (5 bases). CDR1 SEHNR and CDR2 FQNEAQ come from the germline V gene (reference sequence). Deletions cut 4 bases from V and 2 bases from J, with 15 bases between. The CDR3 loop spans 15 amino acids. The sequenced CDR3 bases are TGTGCCAGCAGCTCCCTTAGCCGGGGTACCTACGAG. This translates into CASSSLSRGTYE. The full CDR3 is CASSSLSRGTYEQYF.

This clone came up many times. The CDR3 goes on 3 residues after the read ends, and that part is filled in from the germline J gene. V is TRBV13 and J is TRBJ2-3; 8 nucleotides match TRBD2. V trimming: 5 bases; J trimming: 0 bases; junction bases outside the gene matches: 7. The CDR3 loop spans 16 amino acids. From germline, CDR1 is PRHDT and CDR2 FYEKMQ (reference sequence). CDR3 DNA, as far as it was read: TGTGCCAGCAGCCTCACTAGCGGCCGAAGCACAGATACG. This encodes CASSLTSGRSTDT. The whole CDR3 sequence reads CASSLTSGRSTDTQYF.

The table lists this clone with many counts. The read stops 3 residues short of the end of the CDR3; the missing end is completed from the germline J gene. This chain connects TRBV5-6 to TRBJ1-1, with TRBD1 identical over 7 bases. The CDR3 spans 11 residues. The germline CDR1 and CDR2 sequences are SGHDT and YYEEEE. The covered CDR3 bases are TGTGCCAGCAGCCTGGACAGGGAA. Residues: CASSLDRE. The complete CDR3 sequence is CASSLDREAFF.

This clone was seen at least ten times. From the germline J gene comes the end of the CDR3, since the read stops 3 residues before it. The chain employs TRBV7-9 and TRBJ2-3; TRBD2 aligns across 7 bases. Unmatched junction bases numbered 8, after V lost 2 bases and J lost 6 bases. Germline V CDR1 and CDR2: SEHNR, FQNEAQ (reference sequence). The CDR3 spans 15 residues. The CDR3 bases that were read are TGTGCCAGCAGCTTAAGCGGGGCCAAAGCGGATACG. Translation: CASSLSGAKADT. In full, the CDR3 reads CASSLSGAKADTQYF.

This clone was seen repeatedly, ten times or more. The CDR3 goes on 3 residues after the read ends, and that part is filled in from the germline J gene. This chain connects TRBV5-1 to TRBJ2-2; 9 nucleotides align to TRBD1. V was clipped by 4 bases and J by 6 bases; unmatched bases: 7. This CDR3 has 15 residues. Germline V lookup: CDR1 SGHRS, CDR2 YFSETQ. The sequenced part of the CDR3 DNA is TGCGCCAGCAGCCTCGGACAGGGGTTTTCCGGGGAG. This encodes CASSLGQGFSGE. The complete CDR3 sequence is CASSLGQGFSGELFF.

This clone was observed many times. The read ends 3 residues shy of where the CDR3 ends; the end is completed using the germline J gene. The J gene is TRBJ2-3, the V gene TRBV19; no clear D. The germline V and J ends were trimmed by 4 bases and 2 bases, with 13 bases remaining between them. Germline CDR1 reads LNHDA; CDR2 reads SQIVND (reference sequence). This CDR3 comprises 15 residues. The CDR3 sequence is CASSNLPTATDTQYF. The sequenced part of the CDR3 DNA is TGTGCCAGTAGTAACTTACCCACTGCCACAGATACG.

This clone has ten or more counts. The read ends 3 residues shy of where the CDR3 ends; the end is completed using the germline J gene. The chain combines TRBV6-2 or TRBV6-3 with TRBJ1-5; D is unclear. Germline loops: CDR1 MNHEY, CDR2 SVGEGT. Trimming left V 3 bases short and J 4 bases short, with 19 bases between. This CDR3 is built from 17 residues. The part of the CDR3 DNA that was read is TGTGCCAGCAGTTATTTTGGGCCATCGGCCGGAAATCAGCCC. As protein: CASSYFGPSAGNQP. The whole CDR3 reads CASSYFGPSAGNQPQHF.

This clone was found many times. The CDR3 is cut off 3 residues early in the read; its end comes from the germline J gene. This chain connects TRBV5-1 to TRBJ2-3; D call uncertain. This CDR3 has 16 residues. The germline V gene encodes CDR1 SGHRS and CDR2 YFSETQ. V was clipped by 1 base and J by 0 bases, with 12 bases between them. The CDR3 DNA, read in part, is TGCGCCAGCAGCTTGATGGTGGCCAGTAGCACAGATACG. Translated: CASSLMVASSTDT. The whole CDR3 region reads CASSLMVASSTDTQYF.

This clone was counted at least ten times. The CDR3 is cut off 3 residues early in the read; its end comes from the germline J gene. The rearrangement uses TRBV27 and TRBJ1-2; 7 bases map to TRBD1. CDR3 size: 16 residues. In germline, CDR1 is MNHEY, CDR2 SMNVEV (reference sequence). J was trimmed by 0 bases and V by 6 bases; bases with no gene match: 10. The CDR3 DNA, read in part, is TGTGCCAGCAGCCGGGGGACAGAGCTAACTAACTATGGC. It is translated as CASSRGTELTNYG. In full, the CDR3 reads CASSRGTELTNYGYTF.

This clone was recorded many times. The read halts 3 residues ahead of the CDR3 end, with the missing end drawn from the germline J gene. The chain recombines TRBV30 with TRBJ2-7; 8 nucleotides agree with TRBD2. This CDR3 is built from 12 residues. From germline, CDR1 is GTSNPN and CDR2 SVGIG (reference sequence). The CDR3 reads CPQTSGTYEQYF. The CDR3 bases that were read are TGTCCCCAAACTAGCGGCACCTACGAG. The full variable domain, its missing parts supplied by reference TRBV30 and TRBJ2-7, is SQTIHQWPATLVQPVGSPLSLECTVEGTSNPNLYWYRQAAGRGLQLLFYSVGIGQISSEVPQNLSASRPQDRQFILSSKKLLLSDSGFYLCPQTSGTYEQYFGPGTRLTVT.

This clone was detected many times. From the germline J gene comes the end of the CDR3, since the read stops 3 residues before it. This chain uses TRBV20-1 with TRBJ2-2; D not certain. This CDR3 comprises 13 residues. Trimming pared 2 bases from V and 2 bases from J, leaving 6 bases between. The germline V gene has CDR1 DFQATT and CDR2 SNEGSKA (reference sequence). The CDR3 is CSARTQNTGELFF. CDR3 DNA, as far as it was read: TGCAGTGCTAGAACACAAAACACCGGGGAG.

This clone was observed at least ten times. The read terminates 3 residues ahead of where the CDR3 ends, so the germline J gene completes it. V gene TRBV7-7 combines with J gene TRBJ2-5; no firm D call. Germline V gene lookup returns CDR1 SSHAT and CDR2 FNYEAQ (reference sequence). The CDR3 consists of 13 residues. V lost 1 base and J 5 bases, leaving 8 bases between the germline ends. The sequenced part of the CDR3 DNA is TGTGCCAGCAGCTTAGTATCGGTGGAGACC. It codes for CASSLVSVET. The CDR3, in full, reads CASSLVSVETQYF. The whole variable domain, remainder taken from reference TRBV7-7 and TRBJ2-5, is GAGVSQSPRYKVTKRGQDVTLRCDPISSHATLYWYQQALGQGPEFLTYFNYEAQPDKSGLPSDRFSAERPEGSISTLTIQRTEQRDSAMYRCASSLVSVETQYFGPGTRLLVL.

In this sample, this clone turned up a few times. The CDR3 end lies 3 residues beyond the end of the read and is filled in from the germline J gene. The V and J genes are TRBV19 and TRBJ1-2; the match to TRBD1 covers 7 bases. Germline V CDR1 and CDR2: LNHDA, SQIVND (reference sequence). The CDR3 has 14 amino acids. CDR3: CASSPSSGTDTYTF. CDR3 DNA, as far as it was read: TGTGCCAGTAGTCCATCCTCAGGGACAGATACC.

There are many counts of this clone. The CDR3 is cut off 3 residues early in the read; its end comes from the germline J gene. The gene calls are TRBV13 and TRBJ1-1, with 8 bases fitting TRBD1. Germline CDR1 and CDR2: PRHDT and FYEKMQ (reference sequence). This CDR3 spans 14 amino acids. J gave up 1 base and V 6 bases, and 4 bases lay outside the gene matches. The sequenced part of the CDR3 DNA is TGTGCCAGCAGACGGACAGGGAGGAACACTGAA. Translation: CASRRTGRNTE. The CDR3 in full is CASRRTGRNTEAFF.

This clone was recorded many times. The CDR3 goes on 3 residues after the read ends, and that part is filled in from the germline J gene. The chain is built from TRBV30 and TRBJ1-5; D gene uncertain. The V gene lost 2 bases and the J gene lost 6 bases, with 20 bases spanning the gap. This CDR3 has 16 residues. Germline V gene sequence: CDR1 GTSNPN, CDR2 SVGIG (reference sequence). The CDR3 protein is CAWSFPGEGRSQPQHF. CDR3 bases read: TGTGCCTGGAGTTTCCCCGGGGAGGGAAGGAGTCAGCCC.

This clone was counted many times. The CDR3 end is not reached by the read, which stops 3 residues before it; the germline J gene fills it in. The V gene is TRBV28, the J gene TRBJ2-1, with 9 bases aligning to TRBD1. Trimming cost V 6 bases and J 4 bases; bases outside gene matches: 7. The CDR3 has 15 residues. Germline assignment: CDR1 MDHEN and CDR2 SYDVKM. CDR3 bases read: TGTGCCAGCAGCCTGGGACAGGGAGAATACAATGAG. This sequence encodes CASSLGQGEYNE. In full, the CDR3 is CASSLGQGEYNEQFF.

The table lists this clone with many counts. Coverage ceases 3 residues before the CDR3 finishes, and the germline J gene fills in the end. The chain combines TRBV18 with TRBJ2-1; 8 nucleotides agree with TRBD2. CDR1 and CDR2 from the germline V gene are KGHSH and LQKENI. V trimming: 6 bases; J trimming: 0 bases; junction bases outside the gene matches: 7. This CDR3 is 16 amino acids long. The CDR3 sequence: CASSSGSGSSYNEQFF. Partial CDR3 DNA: TGTGCCAGCTCCTCAGGAAGCGGGAGCTCCTACAATGAG.

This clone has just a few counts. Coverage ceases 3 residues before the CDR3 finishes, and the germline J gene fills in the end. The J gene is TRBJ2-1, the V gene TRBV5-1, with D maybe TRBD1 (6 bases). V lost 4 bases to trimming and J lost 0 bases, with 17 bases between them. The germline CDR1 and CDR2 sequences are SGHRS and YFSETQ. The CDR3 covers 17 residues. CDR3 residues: CASSPTNDRSSYNEQFF. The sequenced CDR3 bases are TGCGCCAGCAGCCCGACGAACGACAGGAGCTCCTACAATGAG.

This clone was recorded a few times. The part of the CDR3 DNA that was read is TGTGCCAGCTCACTCAGTGAGAGTGAC. Its translation: CASSLSESD. The entire CDR3 is CASSLSESDYTF. The chain carries TRBV18 and TRBJ1-2, with no clear D. With the read ending 3 residues before the CDR3 end, the germline J gene is used to fill in that end. The CDR3 is 12 amino acids. The germline V gene encodes CDR1 KGHSH and CDR2 LQKENI. Filled out from reference TRBV18 and TRBJ1-2, the complete variable domain reads NAGVMQNPRHLVRRRGQEARLRCSPMKGHSHVYWYRQLPEEGLKFMVYLQKENIIDESGMPKERFSAEFPKEGPSILRIQQVVRGDSAAYFCASSLSESDYTFGSGTRLTVV.

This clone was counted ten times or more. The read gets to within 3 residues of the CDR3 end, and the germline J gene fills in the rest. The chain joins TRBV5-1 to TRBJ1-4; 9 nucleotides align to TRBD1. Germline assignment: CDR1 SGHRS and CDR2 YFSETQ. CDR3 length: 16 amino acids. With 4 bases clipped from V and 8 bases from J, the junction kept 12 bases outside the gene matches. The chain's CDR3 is CASSDRDRDSGEKLFF. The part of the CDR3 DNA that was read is TGCGCCAGCAGCGACCGGGACAGGGATTCTGGGGAAAAA.

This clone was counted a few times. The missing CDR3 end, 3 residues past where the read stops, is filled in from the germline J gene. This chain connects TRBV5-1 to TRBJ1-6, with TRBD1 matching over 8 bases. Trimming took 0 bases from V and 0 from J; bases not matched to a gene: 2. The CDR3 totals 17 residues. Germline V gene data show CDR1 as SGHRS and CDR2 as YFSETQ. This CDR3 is CASSLVTGGSYNSPLHF. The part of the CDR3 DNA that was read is TGCGCCAGCAGCTTGGTTACAGGGGGCTCCTATAATTCACCC.

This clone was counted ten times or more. CDR3 in amino acids: CAISDSSEGWYTEAFF. The CDR3 DNA, read in part, is TGTGCCATCAGTGACAGTTCGGAGGGGTGGTACACTGAA. The chain employs TRBV10-3 and TRBJ1-1; perhaps TRBD1 as D (5 bases). The read terminates 3 residues ahead of where the CDR3 ends, so the germline J gene completes it. The CDR3 has 16 residues. Germline values: CDR1 ENHRY, CDR2 SYGVKD. Trimming cost V 3 bases and J 3 bases, with 17 bases left between them.

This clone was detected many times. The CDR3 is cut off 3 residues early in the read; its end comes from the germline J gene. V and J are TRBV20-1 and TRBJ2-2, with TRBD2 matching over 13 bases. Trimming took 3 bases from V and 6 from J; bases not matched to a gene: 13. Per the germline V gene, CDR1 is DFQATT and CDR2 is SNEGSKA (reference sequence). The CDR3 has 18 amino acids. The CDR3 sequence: CSASWGTSGGGAAGELFF. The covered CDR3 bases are TGCAGTGCTAGTTGGGGCACTAGCGGGGGGGGTGCCGCCGGGGAG.

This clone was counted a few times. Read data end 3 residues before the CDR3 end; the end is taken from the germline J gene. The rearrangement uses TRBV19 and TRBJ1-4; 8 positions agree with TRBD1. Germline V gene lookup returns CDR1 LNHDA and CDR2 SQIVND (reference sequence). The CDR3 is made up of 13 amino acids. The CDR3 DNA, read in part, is TGTGCCAGTAGGACAGGGGTAAATTCACCA. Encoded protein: CASRTGVNSP. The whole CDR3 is CASRTGVNSPLFF.

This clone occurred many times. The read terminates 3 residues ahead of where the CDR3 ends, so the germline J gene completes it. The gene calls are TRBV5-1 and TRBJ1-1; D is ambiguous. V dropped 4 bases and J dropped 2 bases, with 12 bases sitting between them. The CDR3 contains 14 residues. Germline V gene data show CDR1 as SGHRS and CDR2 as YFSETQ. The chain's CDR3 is CASSLKLLNTEAFF. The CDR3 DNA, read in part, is TGCGCCAGCAGCCTAAAGCTTCTAAACACTGAA.

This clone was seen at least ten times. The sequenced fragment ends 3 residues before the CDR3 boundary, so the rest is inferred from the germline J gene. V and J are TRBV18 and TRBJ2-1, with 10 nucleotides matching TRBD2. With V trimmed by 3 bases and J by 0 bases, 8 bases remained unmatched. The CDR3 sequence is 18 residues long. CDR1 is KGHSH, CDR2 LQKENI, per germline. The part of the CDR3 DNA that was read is TGTGCCAGCTCACCCCTTTTAGCGGGAGGCCCCTCCTACAATGAG. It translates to CASSPLLAGGPSYNE. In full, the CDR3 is CASSPLLAGGPSYNEQFF.